The source of this TCR beta chain is a study of shared clonotypes between healthy human individuals. Study-level information: Donor composition was two women and three men, aged 18 to 49.

The V end lost 5 bases, the J end lost 4 bases, and 11 bases lay between the germline ends. Germline values: CDR1 MNHEY, CDR2 SVGAGI. CDR3 length: 13 amino acids. Clones were sequenced by immunoSEQ multiplex PCR, and TCRdb holds only the in-frame ones, with some missing. The table shows about 2.5 million clones, with approximately 90% occurring only once. Whole-study results and caveats: A reduction in generation probabilities was seen for non-shared clonotypes relative to those shared by all four donors. The study's rarefaction showed incomplete sorted-subset sequencing despite large depth. As a rule, naive subsets had a larger estimated richness than memory subsets.

Comments on this clone: The antigen is undetermined. The same CDR3 is also encoded by other DNA sequences in this sample.

Sequencing input: naive CD4+ T cells from PBMCs. Subset given: CD45RA+ positively selected. The receptor was derived from a man aged 18 to 29 in good health. Some clones in this sample may be carry-over from other donors' samples. V usage is TRBV6-5 and J usage is TRBJ1-1, with D tentatively TRBD1 (5 bases). Written as DNA, the CDR3 is TGTGCCAGCAGTCCGCCTGGGGGCACTGAAGCTTTCTTT. This sequence encodes CASSPPGGTEAFF.